The 30 T cell receptor beta chains below come from one sample, sequenced in a study of control samples from healthy donors and cancer patients. Sequencing used immunoSEQ multiplex PCR; TCRdb keeps in-frame clones, though not all of them. The sample lists over 150,000 clones, around 94% occurring once. Sequencing was done on a sample of blood. These receptor sequences come from a woman under 30 in good health.

The chain joins TRBV7-6 to TRBJ1-1; no clear D gene. Germline values: CDR1 SGHVS, CDR2 FNYEAQ. The CDR3 is made up of 15 amino acids. V shed 1 base and J shed 3 bases, with 12 bases lying between them. CDR3 sequence (DNA): TGTGCCAGCAGCTTAGTAGGCGGAGGGCACACTGAAGCTTTCTTT. Translation: CASSLVGGGHTEAFF.

The chain joins TRBV12-5 to TRBJ2-1, with TRBD2 identical over 13 bases. Losses at the gene ends were 5 bases for V and 0 bases for J; bases not matched to a gene: 4. The germline CDR1 and CDR2 sequences are LGHNT and FRNRAP. The CDR3 is made up of 17 amino acids. This CDR3 reads CASGPRLAGGSYNEQFF. The CDR3 nucleotides read TGTGCTAGTGGTCCCCGACTAGCGGGAGGCTCCTACAATGAGCAGTTCTTC.

This clone appeared a few times. The CDR3 reads CASSSGGKLTNEKLFF. CDR3 in DNA: TGTGCCAGCAGCTCTGGCGGAAAATTGACTAATGAAAAACTGTTTTTT. The V and J genes are TRBV11-3 and TRBJ1-4; no clear D gene. The germline CDR1 and CDR2 sequences are SGHNT and YENEEA. Trimming removed 4 bases from V and 2 bases from J, with 14 bases in between. The CDR3 totals 16 residues.

V is TRBV28 and J is TRBJ1-1; no definite D call. The CDR3 is made up of 13 amino acids. Germline V CDR1 and CDR2: MDHEN, SYDVKM. V lost 7 bases and J lost 2, with 11 bases in between. CDR3 bases: TGTGCCAGCACCTTTGAGACTAACACTGAAGCTTTCTTT. Translating it yields CASTFETNTEAFF.

The V call is TRBV11-3, the J call TRBJ1-2; the match to TRBD1 covers 7 bases. The CDR3 is 13 amino acids. V lost 5 bases, J lost 3 bases, and 3 bases stayed unmatched. Germline loops: CDR1 SGHNT, CDR2 YENEEA. Here the CDR3 reads CASSPGQHYGYTF. DNA for the CDR3: TGTGCCAGCAGCCCGGGACAGCACTATGGCTACACCTTC. Using reference TRBV11-3 and TRBJ1-2 for the parts outside the CDR3, the full variable domain is EAGVVQSPRYKIIEKKQPVAFWCNPISGHNTLYWYLQNLGQGPELLIRYENEEAVDDSQLPKDRFSAERLKGVDSTLKIQPAELGDSAVYLCASSPGQHYGYTFGSGTRLTVV.

The rearrangement joins TRBV15 to TRBJ1-2, with D uncertain. Trimming cost V 1 base and J 0 bases, with 6 bases left between them. Germline V gene data show CDR1 as LNHNV and CDR2 as YYDKDF (reference sequence). There are 14 residues in the CDR3. Written as DNA, the CDR3 is TGTGCCACCAGCAGAGTCAGCCCTAACTATGGCTACACCTTC. Its protein product is CATSRVSPNYGYTF. Full variable domain (missing parts from reference TRBV15 and TRBJ1-2): DAMVIQNPRYQVTQFGKPVTLSCSQTLNHNVMYWYQQKSSQAPKLLFHYYDKDFNNEADTPDNFQSRRPNTSFCFLDIRSPGLGDTAMYLCATSRVSPNYGYTFGSGTRLTVV.

On this clone itself: Other DNA variants within this sample encode the same CDR3. The chain recombines TRBV3-1 (or the pseudogene TRBV3-2) with TRBJ2-2; a possible D gene is TRBD2 (7 bases). Deletions cut 1 base from V and 2 bases from J, with 11 bases between. The CDR3 spans 16 residues. Germline CDR1 LGHDT, CDR2 YNNKEL (reference sequence). CDR3 sequence reads: CASSQAGGGNTGELFF. In DNA, the CDR3 is TGTGCCAGCAGCCAAGCGGGGGGCGGAAACACCGGGGAGCTGTTTTTT.

V is TRBV4-3 and J is TRBJ2-4, with TRBD2 matching 12 bases. The CDR3 sequence is 19 residues long. The V gene's germline CDR1 is LGHNA and CDR2 YSLEER. Trimming cost V 1 base and J 7 bases; bases outside gene matches: 14. The CDR3 DNA reads as TGCGCCAGCAGCCAAGTTACCCCGAGACTAGCGGGAGAAGGGAACATTCAGTACTTC. Translated, it gives CASSQVTPRLAGEGNIQYF.

V usage is TRBV28 and J usage is TRBJ2-7; TRBD1 is a possible D gene (6 bases). Between the trimmed V and J ends, which lost 3 bases and 3 bases, there was a span of 12 bases. This CDR3 comprises 14 residues. CDR1 MDHEN and CDR2 SYDVKM come from the germline V gene. The CDR3 is CASSFQGKDYEQYF. DNA of the CDR3: TGTGCCAGCAGTTTCCAGGGGAAGGACTACGAGCAGTACTTC.

The V call is TRBV19, the J call TRBJ1-1; D may be TRBD1 (6 bases). V gave up 4 bases and J gave up 10 bases, with 25 bases separating them. Germline V gives CDR1 LNHDA, CDR2 SQIVND (reference sequence). CDR3 size: 16 residues. The CDR3 is CASSTTGTGSAQGAFF. The CDR3 region has the DNA TGTGCCAGTAGTACTACAGGGACCGGATCGGCCCAGGGAGCTTTCTTT.

The V call is TRBV29-1, the J call TRBJ2-1, with no clear D. This CDR3 region has 12 residues. Per germline, CDR1 SQVTM and CDR2 ANQGSEA. Between the trimmed V and J ends, which lost 3 bases and 4 bases, there was a span of 7 bases. CDR3 amino acids: CSVDPEYNEQFF. CDR3 bases: TGCAGCGTTGACCCGGAATACAATGAGCAGTTCTTC.

As DNA, the CDR3 is TGTGCCATCAGTGAGTCCCCGACGGAGACCCAGTACTTC. Translation gives CAISESPTETQYF. The chain is built from TRBV10-3 and TRBJ2-5; D unresolved. The CDR3 covers 13 residues. Germline CDR1 ENHRY, CDR2 SYGVKD. Trimming removed 0 bases from V and 5 bases from J, with 7 bases in between.

The J gene is TRBJ2-1, the V gene TRBV11-3; no clear D gene. V was cut by 0 bases and J by 7 bases, with 7 bases left in between. Looked up from germline, CDR1 is SGHNT and CDR2 is YENEEA. This CDR3 is 13 amino acids long. The DNA for the CDR3 is TGTGCCAGCAGCTTAGAATCCAGAAATGAGCAGTTCTTC. It encodes CASSLESRNEQFF.

The chain joins TRBV28 to TRBJ1-2; TRBD1 matches 11 bases. This CDR3 region has 11 residues. V was pared by 8 bases and J by 14 bases, with 7 bases of the junction left unmatched. Germline loops: CDR1 MDHEN, CDR2 SYDVKM. In nucleotides, the CDR3 is TGTGCCAGCCGGACAGGGGGCGCATATACCTTC. Amino acids: CASRTGGAYTF.

The chain links TRBV7-9 to TRBJ2-7, with D possibly matching TRBD1 (6 bases). The CDR3 is 16 residues long. CDR1 SEHNR and CDR2 FQNEAQ come from the germline V gene (reference sequence). Trimming cost V 5 bases and J 2 bases, with 19 bases left between them. The CDR3 region is CASSHTNRDNTYEQYF. The DNA for the CDR3 is TGTGCCAGCAGCCACACAAACCGGGACAACACCTACGAGCAGTACTTC.

This chain connects TRBV7-2 to TRBJ2-1, with 12 nucleotides matching TRBD2. Germline lookup yields CDR1 SGHTA and CDR2 FQGNSA. The CDR3 totals 17 residues. V shed 7 bases and J 7 bases; nucleotides not matched to a gene: 14. CDR3 sequence: CASTSGGRTSGTNEQFF. The CDR3 DNA follows: TGTGCCAGCACTTCCGGGGGCAGGACTAGCGGGACAAATGAGCAGTTCTTC.

V is TRBV2 and J is TRBJ1-5, with D unclear. Germline V lookup: CDR1 SNHLY, CDR2 FYNNEI. Trimming took 2 bases from V and 6 from J, leaving 11 bases between them. This CDR3 is 14 amino acids long. In nucleotides, the CDR3 is TGTGCCAGCAGTGAACTGGGGTTCGGTCAGCCCCAGCATTTT. Amino acids: CASSELGFGQPQHF.

This chain connects TRBV28 to TRBJ1-2; D is undetermined. The ends were cut back, 6 bases at V and 5 bases at J, with 13 bases in the middle. Germline V CDR1 and CDR2: MDHEN, SYDVKM. This CDR3 comprises 13 residues. The CDR3 here is CASRPPVDYGYTF. The CDR3 DNA reads TGTGCCAGCAGACCCCCAGTCGATTATGGCTACACCTTC.

This chain uses TRBV7-2 with TRBJ1-4, with a possible D match to TRBD1 (5 bases). Germline CDR1 is SGHTA and CDR2 is FQGNSA. The V and J ends lost 5 bases and 11 bases respectively, with 21 bases between them. This CDR3 is 15 amino acids long. The CDR3 here is CASSPSRVPVRKLFF. The CDR3 DNA reads as TGTGCCAGCAGCCCGAGCAGGGTGCCTGTACGGAAACTGTTTTTT.

This clone was seen only once. The J gene is TRBJ2-7, the V gene TRBV15; 7 bases line up with TRBD1. The trim removed 0 bases at V and 2 bases at J, leaving 4 bases unmatched. This CDR3 contains 15 residues. CDR1 is LNHNV and CDR2 is YYDKDF in the germline V gene (reference sequence). Written as DNA, the CDR3 is TGTGCCACCAGCAGAGAGTCCGGGACAGCCTACGAGCAGTACTTC. Protein sequence: CATSRESGTAYEQYF.

The V gene is TRBV19, the J gene TRBJ1-5; 8 positions agree with TRBD1. Losses at the gene ends were 5 bases for V and 0 bases for J; bases not matched to a gene: 3. The CDR3 runs 15 residues. Germline CDR1 reads LNHDA; CDR2 reads SQIVND (reference sequence). The CDR3 DNA reads TGTGCCAGTAGTCGACAGGGGTATAGCAATCAGCCCCAGCATTTT. Encoded protein: CASSRQGYSNQPQHF.

In DNA form, the CDR3 reads TGTGCCAGCAGCCACCGGGGGGTGAGGAGCACAGATACGCAGTATTTT. Translated, it gives CASSHRGVRSTDTQYF. The chain combines TRBV3-1 (or the pseudogene TRBV3-2) with TRBJ2-3; 7 bases align to TRBD2. The CDR3 spans 16 residues. J was trimmed by 0 bases and V by 3 bases; bases with no gene match: 6. Germline V gene sequence: CDR1 LGHDT, CDR2 YNNKEL (reference sequence).

V is TRBV6-6 and J is TRBJ1-1, with 7 bases lining up with TRBD1. Germline V gene lookup returns CDR1 MNHNY and CDR2 SVGAGI (reference sequence). With 5 bases clipped from V and 4 bases from J, the junction kept 7 bases outside the gene matches. There are 14 residues in the CDR3. CDR3 amino acids: CASSLDRIGTEAFF. DNA for the CDR3: TGTGCCAGCAGTCTGGACAGGATAGGCACTGAAGCTTTCTTT.

The rearrangement uses TRBV5-6 and TRBJ2-1; D gene ambiguous. V lost 2 bases and J lost 6, with 6 bases in between. CDR3 size: 12 residues. The germline V gene has CDR1 SGHDT and CDR2 YYEEEE. The CDR3 sequence is CASSFARNEQFF. The CDR3 nucleotides read TGTGCCAGCAGCTTTGCGCGCAATGAGCAGTTCTTC.

The CDR3 DNA reads as TGTGCCAGCGCTTCTCACACAGATACGCAGTATTTT. Translating gives CASASHTDTQYF. The chain uses TRBV12-3 or TRBV12-4 and TRBJ2-3; no firm D call. The ends were cut back, 8 bases at V and 2 bases at J, with 8 bases in the middle. The CDR3 covers 12 residues.

The CDR3 spells CASSLEGFREVYEQYF. Here the CDR3 DNA reads TGTGCCAGCAGCTTAGAAGGGTTCAGGGAAGTCTACGAGCAGTACTTC. The chain joins TRBV11-2 to TRBJ2-7; a possible D gene is TRBD1 (5 bases). CDR3 size: 16 residues. CDR1 and CDR2 (germline): SGHAT, FQNNGV. The V end lost 0 bases, the J end lost 3 bases, and 15 bases lay between the germline ends.

V and J are TRBV10-3 and TRBJ1-2, with no clear D. The CDR3 is 14 amino acids. Germline V gene sequence: CDR1 ENHRY, CDR2 SYGVKD. Trimming stripped 0 bases from V and 7 bases from J, with 12 bases between. DNA of the CDR3: TGTGCCATCAGTGAGTCAAAGCTCGCTGCTGGCTACACCTTC. Protein sequence: CAISESKLAAGYTF.

This chain links TRBV7-3 with TRBJ2-1; D call uncertain. Germline loops: CDR1 SGHTA, CDR2 FQGTGA. This CDR3 spans 13 amino acids. Trimming removed 4 bases at V and 5 bases at J, with 9 bases between. CDR3 nucleotides: TGTGCCAGCAGCTCGACCCGGGACAATGAGCAGTTCTTC. Residues: CASSSTRDNEQFF.

This CDR3 is CAISMNREDEQYF. The CDR3 DNA follows: TGTGCCATCAGTATGAACAGGGAAGACGAGCAGTACTTC. This chain uses TRBV10-3 with TRBJ2-7, with D perhaps TRBD1 (6 bases). Germline V CDR1 and CDR2: ENHRY, SYGVKD. The CDR3 is 13 residues long. Trimming pared 5 bases from V and 5 bases from J, leaving 13 bases between.

This clone was recorded only once. This chain links TRBV30 with TRBJ2-1; TRBD1 or TRBD2 may be the D gene (6 bases each). The CDR3 runs 14 residues. Germline CDR1 and CDR2: GTSNPN and SVGIG (reference sequence). The V and J ends lost 4 bases and 1 base respectively, with 11 bases between them. The CDR3 DNA follows: TGTGCCTGGACGGAGGGGGGATCCTACAATGAGCAGTTCTTC. The encoded protein is CAWTEGGSYNEQFF.